Listed below are T cell receptor beta chains from one sample, sequenced in a study of human T cells and chemical hapten exposure. One entry per CDR3 protein results from TCRdb running MiXCR on the RACE reads. The sample contains roughly 70,000 distinct CDR3 sequences, 9.8% of which appear only once. Sequencing was performed on whole blood, taken in connection with sensitization to the hapten diphenylcyclopropenone (DPC). The receptors shown here come from a woman in her forties with alopecia areata. Some clones in this sample may be carry-over from other donors' samples. The CDR3 runs from the conserved cysteine through the conserved F or W. A D gene is named only where the DNA matches it firmly. Some rows mark clone size as missing; the rest say once, few, many or name a class of expanded clone.

>.|few|TRBV7-2|15|TRBJ2-5
CASSYPIPRGETQYF
TGTGCCAGCAGCTACCCCATTCCGAGAGGAGAGACCCAGTACTTC
>.|few|TRBV20-1|15|TRBJ2-1
CSAPLIGSSYNEQFF
TGCAGTGCTCCACTAATAGGGAGCTCCTACAATGAGCAGTTCTTC
>.|.|TRBV11-2|11|TRBJ1-4
CASSLNEKLFF
TGTGCCAGCAGCTTAAACGAAAAACTGTTTTTT
>.|many|TRBV29-1|11|TRBJ1-1
CSVGGDTEAFF
TGCAGCGTTGGGGGGGACACTGAAGCTTTCTTT
>.|few|TRBV12-3/TRBV12-4|12|TRBJ2-7
CASSFHVYEQYF
TGTGCCAGCAGTTTTCATGTATACGAGCAGTACTTC
>.|many|TRBV29-1|13|TRBJ2-7
CTVIPADSYEQYF
TGCACCGTTATCCCCGCAGACAGCTACGAGCAGTACTTC
>.|many|TRBV29-1|17|TRBJ2-3
CSVGVDGGAGRADTQYF
TGCAGCGTTGGCGTCGACGGGGGCGCCGGTCGGGCAGATACGCAGTATTTT
>.|few|TRBV12-3/TRBV12-4|14|TRBJ1-5
CASSLIALAQPQHF
TGTGCCAGCAGTTTAATCGCCTTGGCCCAGCCCCAGCATTTT
>TRBD1|many|TRBV2|12|TRBJ1-2
CASSGQGRGYTF
TGTGCCAGCAGTGGACAGGGACGGGGCTACACCTTC
>.|many|TRBV20-1|12|TRBJ2-7
CSAVRGAYEQYF
TGCAGTGCTGTCAGGGGGGCGTACGAGCAGTACTTC
>.|.|TRBV9|13|TRBJ2-7
CASSGGGTYEQYF
TGTGCCAGCAGCGGTGGAGGAACCTACGAGCAGTACTTC
>.|few|TRBV7-9|14|TRBJ1-4
CASSLAGAGEKLFF
TGTGCCAGCAGCTTAGCGGGGGCTGGAGAAAAACTGTTTTTT
>.|many|TRBV10-3|13|TRBJ2-5
CAISVGSQETQYF
TGTGCCATCAGTGTTGGCAGCCAAGAGACCCAGTACTTC
>.|.|TRBV30|10|TRBJ2-7
CAWGHYEQYF
TGTGCCTGGGGTCATTACGAGCAGTACTTC
>.|few|TRBV4-2|14|TRBJ2-5
CASSLQLAQETQYF
TGTGCCAGCAGCCTGCAACTGGCCCAAGAGACCCAGTACTTC
>TRBD1|few|TRBV7-2|14|TRBJ1-1
CASSWTGANTEAFF
TGTGCCAGCTCATGGACAGGGGCAAACACTGAAGCTTTCTTT
>.|many|TRBV7-3|12|TRBJ1-6
CASIPSGSPLHF
TGTGCCAGCATCCCTTCGGGTTCACCCCTCCACTTT
>TRBD1|.|TRBV28|15|TRBJ1-1
CASSSRTGRYTEAFF
TGTGCCAGCAGTTCCCGGACAGGGAGGTACACTGAAGCTTTCTTT
>.|few|TRBV12-3/TRBV12-4|15|TRBJ1-1
CASSKSQNLHTEAFF
TGTGCCAGCAGCAAGTCACAGAATCTCCACACTGAAGCTTTCTTT
>.|many|TRBV3-1|14|TRBJ1-4
CASSQAATNEKLFF
TGTGCCAGCAGCCAGGCCGCAACTAATGAAAAACTGTTTTTT
>TRBD1|.|TRBV27|15|TRBJ1-1
CASSLRGTGYTEAFF
TGTGCCAGCAGTTTAAGGGGGACAGGGTATACTGAAGCTTTCTTT
>TRBD1|many|TRBV6-2/TRBV6-3|14|TRBJ1-2
CASSYGGTGDGYTF
TGTGCCAGCAGTTATGGTGGGACAGGGGACGGCTACACCTTC
>.|many|TRBV7-3|13|TRBJ1-2
CASSLQGRDGYTF
TGTGCCAGCAGCCTACAGGGAAGGGATGGCTACACCTTC
>.|many|TRBV30|12|TRBJ1-3
CARTGAENTIYF
TGTGCCCGGACGGGGGCTGAAAACACCATATATTTT
>.|.|TRBV5-1|14|TRBJ2-1
CASSFGTTGNEQFF
TGCGCCAGCAGCTTCGGGACAACCGGCAATGAGCAGTTCTTC
>.|few|TRBV4-2|16|TRBJ2-4
CASSQGRTALKNIQYF
TGTGCCAGCAGCCAGGGGCGGACAGCCCTTAAAAACATTCAGTACTTC
>.|many|TRBV27|15|TRBJ1-5
CASSWRPPSAQPQHF
TGTGCCAGCAGTTGGAGGCCCCCCTCTGCCCAGCCCCAGCATTTT
>TRBD1|many|TRBV6-6|18|TRBJ1-1
CASSSQSPPGQGRGEAFF
TGTGCCAGCAGTTCCCAAAGCCCGCCGGGACAGGGTAGGGGGGAAGCTTTCTTT
>.|.|TRBV3-1|13|TRBJ2-7
CASSQTMGYEQYF
TGTGCCAGCAGCCAAACAATGGGCTACGAGCAGTACTTC
>.|.|TRBV14|14|TRBJ2-3
CASSNRQSTDTQYF
TGTGCCAGCAGCAACCGACAGAGCACAGATACGCAGTATTTT
>.|many|TRBV28|15|TRBJ1-4
CASSLKGGLWEKLFF
TGTGCCAGCAGTTTGAAGGGGGGCCTCTGGGAAAAACTGTTTTTT
>.|few|TRBV6-2/TRBV6-3|17|TRBJ2-3
CASSYKARFLHNGTQYF
TGTGCCAGCAGTTACAAGGCCCGATTCTTGCACAATGGTACGCAGTATTTT